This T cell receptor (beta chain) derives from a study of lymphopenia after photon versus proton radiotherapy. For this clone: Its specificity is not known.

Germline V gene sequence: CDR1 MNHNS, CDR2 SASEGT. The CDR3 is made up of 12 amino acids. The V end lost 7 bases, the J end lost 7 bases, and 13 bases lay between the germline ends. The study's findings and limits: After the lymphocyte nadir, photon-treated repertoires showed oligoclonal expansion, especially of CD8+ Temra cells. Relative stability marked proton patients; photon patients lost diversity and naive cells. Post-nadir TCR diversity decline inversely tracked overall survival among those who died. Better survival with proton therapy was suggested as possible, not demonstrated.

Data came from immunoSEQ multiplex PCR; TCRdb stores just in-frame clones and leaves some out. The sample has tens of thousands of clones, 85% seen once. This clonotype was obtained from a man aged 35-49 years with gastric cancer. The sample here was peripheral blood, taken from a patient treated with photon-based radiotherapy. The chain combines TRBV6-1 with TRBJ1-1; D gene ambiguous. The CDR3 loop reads CASTAVQGEAFF. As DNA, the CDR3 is TGTGCCAGCACCGCCGTGCAAGGTGAAGCTTTCTTT.